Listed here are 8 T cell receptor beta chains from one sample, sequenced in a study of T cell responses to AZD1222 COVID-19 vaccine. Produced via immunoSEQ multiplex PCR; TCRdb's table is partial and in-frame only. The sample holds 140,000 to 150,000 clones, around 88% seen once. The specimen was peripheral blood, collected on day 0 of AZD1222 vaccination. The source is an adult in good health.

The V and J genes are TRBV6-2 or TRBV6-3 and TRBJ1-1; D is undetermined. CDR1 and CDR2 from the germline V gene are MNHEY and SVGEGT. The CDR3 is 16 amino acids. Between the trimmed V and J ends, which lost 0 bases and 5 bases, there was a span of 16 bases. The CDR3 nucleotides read TGTGCCAGCAGTTACTCCCTAGCGGGGATGAGAACTGAAGCTTTCTTT. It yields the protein CASSYSLAGMRTEAFF.

The CDR3 sequence is CASSQEVGASGELFF. CDR3 DNA: TGTGCCAGCAGCCAAGAGGTGGGGGCTAGCGGGGAGCTGTTTTTT. The chain carries TRBV4-2 and TRBJ2-2, with a weak D call TRBD1 (6 bases). CDR3 length equals 15 residues. Trimming pared 0 bases from V and 7 bases from J, leaving 12 bases between. Germline CDR1 and CDR2: LGHNA and YNFKEQ.

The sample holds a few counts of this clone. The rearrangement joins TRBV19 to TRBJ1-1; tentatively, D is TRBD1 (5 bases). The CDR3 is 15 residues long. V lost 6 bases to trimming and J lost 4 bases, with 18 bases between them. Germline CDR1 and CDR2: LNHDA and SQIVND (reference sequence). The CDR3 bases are TGTGCCAGTAGGACTTCAATCGGGACGGTCACTGAAGCTTTCTTT. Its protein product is CASRTSIGTVTEAFF.

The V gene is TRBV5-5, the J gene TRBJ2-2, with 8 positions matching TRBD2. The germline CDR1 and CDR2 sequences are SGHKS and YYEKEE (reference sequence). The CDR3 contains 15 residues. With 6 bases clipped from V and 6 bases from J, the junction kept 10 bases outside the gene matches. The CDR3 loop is CASTPGGDFAGELFF. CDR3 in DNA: TGTGCCAGCACCCCCGGGGGGGACTTTGCCGGGGAGCTGTTTTTT. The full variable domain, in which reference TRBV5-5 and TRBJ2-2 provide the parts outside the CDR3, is DAGVTQSPTHLIKTRGQQVTLRCSPISGHKSVSWYQQVLGQGPQFIFQYYEKEERGRGNFPDRFSARQFPNYSSELNVNALLLGDSALYLCASTPGGDFAGELFFGEGSRLTVL.

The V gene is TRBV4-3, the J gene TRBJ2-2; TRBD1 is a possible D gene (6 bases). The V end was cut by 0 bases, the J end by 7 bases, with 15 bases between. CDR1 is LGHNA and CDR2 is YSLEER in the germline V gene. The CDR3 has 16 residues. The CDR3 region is CASSQDPPGAGGELFF. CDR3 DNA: TGCGCCAGCAGCCAAGATCCACCAGGGGCGGGCGGGGAGCTGTTTTTT.

Written as DNA, the CDR3 is TGTGCCAGCAGTTACGACGGGCAGGGGGTTCAGCCCCAGCATTTT. Its translation: CASSYDGQGVQPQHF. This rearrangement joins TRBV6-5 to TRBJ1-5; 7 bases line up with TRBD1. CDR1 MNHEY and CDR2 SVGAGI come from the germline V gene. The CDR3 is 15 amino acids. With V trimmed by 2 bases and J by 6 bases, 7 bases remained unmatched.

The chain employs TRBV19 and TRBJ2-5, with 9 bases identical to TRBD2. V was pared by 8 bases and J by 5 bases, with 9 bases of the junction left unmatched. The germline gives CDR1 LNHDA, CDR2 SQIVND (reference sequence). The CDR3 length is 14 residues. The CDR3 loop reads CASLPAGGRETQYF. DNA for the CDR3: TGTGCCAGTCTCCCAGCGGGGGGTAGGGAGACCCAGTACTTC.

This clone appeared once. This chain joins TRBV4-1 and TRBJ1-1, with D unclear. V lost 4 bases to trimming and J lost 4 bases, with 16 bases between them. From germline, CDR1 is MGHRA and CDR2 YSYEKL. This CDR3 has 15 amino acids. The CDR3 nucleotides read TGCGCCAGCAGCCGAGAGAGGGTTGAGCCCACTGAAGCTTTCTTT. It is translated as CASSRERVEPTEAFF.